The 29 T cell receptor beta chains in this list originate from one sample, sequenced in a study of shared clonotypes between healthy human individuals. Method: immunoSEQ multiplex PCR; TCRdb's copy keeps in-frame clones and lacks some. The sample records around 1.5 million clones, roughly 98% being singletons. Sequencing input: naive CD4+ T cells sorted from blood. Subset described: CD45RA+ positively selected. Every receptor here comes from a man between 25 and 39 years old in good health.

The V gene is TRBV6-1, the J gene TRBJ2-4, with TRBD2 identical over 13 bases. This CDR3 is built from 13 residues. Losses at the gene ends were 6 bases for V and 15 bases for J; bases not matched to a gene: 8. Looked up from germline, CDR1 is MNHNS and CDR2 is SASEGT. As DNA, the CDR3 is TGTGCCAGCAGAGGAGGGACTAGCGGGAATCTGTACTTC. Encoded protein: CASRGGTSGNLYF.

The chain employs TRBV16 and TRBJ2-7, with 7 bases matching TRBD2. The ends lost 2 bases at V and 4 bases at J; junction bases unmatched: 5. CDR1 is KGHSY and CDR2 is FQNENV in the germline V gene. The CDR3 has 14 amino acids. This CDR3 reads CASSQEAGVYEQYF. The DNA for the CDR3 is TGTGCCAGCAGCCAAGAGGCGGGAGTTTACGAGCAGTACTTC.

This chain links TRBV29-1 with TRBJ2-1; D possibly corresponds to TRBD2 (7 bases). CDR3 length: 15 residues. V lost 3 bases and J lost 4, with 16 bases in between. From germline, CDR1 is SQVTM and CDR2 ANQGSEA. CDR3 amino acids: CSVDDQGRGYNEQFF. As DNA, the CDR3 is TGCAGCGTTGACGACCAGGGGAGGGGGTACAATGAGCAGTTCTTC.

This rearrangement joins TRBV6-1 to TRBJ1-5; 7 nucleotides line up with TRBD1. The CDR3 runs 14 residues. The V gene's germline CDR1 is MNHNS and CDR2 SASEGT. The junction had 4 bases not matched to a gene; V was cut back by 6 bases and J by 2 bases. The CDR3 sequence: CASSYDRGNQPQHF. CDR3 nucleotide sequence: TGTGCCAGCAGCTACGACAGGGGCAATCAGCCCCAGCATTTT.

The gene calls are TRBV9 and TRBJ2-5, with TRBD2 matching over 9 bases. V was pared by 3 bases and J by 5 bases, with 5 bases of the junction left unmatched. CDR1 and CDR2 (germline): SGDLS, YYNGEE. This CDR3 has 14 amino acids. The CDR3 bases are TGTGCCAGCAGCGAGACTAGCGGCTGGGAGACCCAGTACTTC. It codes for CASSETSGWETQYF.

The genes are TRBV9 and TRBJ2-1, with TRBD2 as a possible D gene (6 bases). Deletions cut 4 bases from V and 6 bases from J, with 20 bases between. The CDR3 is made up of 16 amino acids. The germline V gene encodes CDR1 SGDLS and CDR2 YYNGEE. CDR3: CASSPRGGPLLNEQFF. The CDR3 DNA sequence: TGTGCCAGCAGCCCAAGAGGAGGGCCTTTGCTCAATGAGCAGTTCTTC.

To note about this clone: The same CDR3 arises from other DNA sequences in this sample as well. The rearrangement uses TRBV19 and TRBJ2-7; 7 nucleotides match TRBD1. The length of the CDR3 is 14 residues. V was pared by 3 bases and J by 3 bases, with 5 bases of the junction left unmatched. From germline, CDR1 is LNHDA and CDR2 SQIVND (reference sequence). The CDR3 region is CASSIRDSFYEQYF. The CDR3 region has the DNA TGTGCCAGTAGTATTAGGGACAGTTTCTACGAGCAGTACTTC.

This chain's CDR3 is CASSLRDSTGANVLTF. The CDR3 nucleotides are TGTGCCAGCAGCTTACGGGACAGCACTGGGGCCAACGTCCTGACTTTC. The V gene is TRBV7-6, the J gene TRBJ2-6; 7 nucleotides line up with TRBD1. The CDR3 has 16 residues. Unmatched junction bases numbered 3, after V lost 2 bases and J lost 2 bases. Germline V gives CDR1 SGHVS, CDR2 FNYEAQ.

The J gene is TRBJ2-7, the V gene TRBV5-1; maybe TRBD1 (6 bases). Germline lookup yields CDR1 SGHRS and CDR2 YFSETQ. Deletions cut 3 bases from V and 8 bases from J, with 15 bases between. This CDR3 contains 13 residues. The CDR3 region is CASSSSDSKKQYF. The DNA of the CDR3 is TGCGCCAGCAGCTCTTCGGACAGTAAGAAGCAGTACTTC. The full variable domain, in which reference TRBV5-1 and TRBJ2-7 provide the parts outside the CDR3, is KAGVTQTPRYLIKTRGQQVTLSCSPISGHRSVSWYQQTPGQGLQFLFEYFSETQRNKGNFPGRFSGRQFSNSRSEMNVSTLELGDSALYLCASSSSDSKKQYFGPGTRLTVT.

The chain couples TRBV28 to TRBJ2-1, with 12 bases that match TRBD2. Germline CDR1 reads MDHEN; CDR2 reads SYDVKM. This CDR3 is built from 15 residues. The V gene end was trimmed by 5 bases and the J gene end by 4 bases; junction bases not matched to a gene: 3. The CDR3 coding sequence is TGTGCCAGCAGTCGAGGGACTAGCGGGTACAATGAGCAGTTCTTC. Translated, it gives CASSRGTSGYNEQFF.

For the CDR3, the DNA is TGTGCCAGCGCAGGCTCCTGGGGGGCAAATGGCTACACCTTC. It translates to CASAGSWGANGYTF. This chain links TRBV5-6 with TRBJ1-2, with D tentatively TRBD1 (6 bases). V lost 7 bases and J 6 bases, leaving 19 bases between the germline ends. The CDR3 has 14 amino acids. The V gene's germline CDR1 is SGHDT and CDR2 YYEEEE.

This chain uses TRBV7-9 with TRBJ2-1; weak D call: TRBD2 (6 bases). CDR1 is SEHNR and CDR2 is FQNEAQ in the germline V gene (reference sequence). CDR3 length: 15 amino acids. V was cut by 1 base and J by 9 bases, with 16 bases left in between. Here the CDR3 DNA reads TGTGCCAGCAGCTTAGAAGGGGCGGGGCCCGGTGAGCAGTTCTTC. Protein: CASSLEGAGPGEQFF. The entire variable domain, with the rest obtained from reference TRBV7-9 and TRBJ2-1, is as follows: DTGVSQNPRHKITKRGQNVTFRCDPISEHNRLYWYRQTLGQGPEFLTYFQNEAQLEKSRLLSDRFSAERPKGSFSTLEIQRTEQGDSAMYLCASSLEGAGPGEQFFGPGTRLTVL.

The chain recombines TRBV19 with TRBJ2-3, with D unclear. The V end lost 0 bases, the J end lost 1 base, and 14 bases lay between the germline ends. The CDR3 sequence is 17 residues long. The germline V gene has CDR1 LNHDA and CDR2 SQIVND (reference sequence). The CDR3 sequence is CASSIEPWSGGTDTQYF. CDR3 in DNA: TGTGCCAGTAGTATAGAGCCTTGGTCTGGCGGCACAGATACGCAGTATTTT.

The J gene is TRBJ1-2, the V gene TRBV6-5, with D perhaps matching TRBD1 (5 bases). The germline CDR1 and CDR2 sequences are MNHEY and SVGAGI. This CDR3 comprises 13 residues. V lost 6 bases and J 5 bases, leaving 13 bases between the germline ends. CDR3 coding DNA: TGTGCCAGCAGGAGCCCTGGGACTTATGGCTACACCTTC. Translation: CASRSPGTYGYTF.

The rearrangement links TRBV19 to TRBJ1-2, with D unresolved. V dropped 3 bases and J dropped 1 base, with 9 bases sitting between them. The length of the CDR3 is 14 residues. Germline V CDR1 and CDR2: LNHDA, SQIVND (reference sequence). The CDR3 region has the DNA TGTGCCAGTAGTATCGGTGACGGTAACTATGGCTACACCTTC. Amino acids: CASSIGDGNYGYTF.

This rearrangement joins TRBV7-2 to TRBJ2-7; TRBD1 aligns across 9 bases. Trimming removed 1 base from V and 6 bases from J; junction bases left unmatched: 4. Germline V gene lookup returns CDR1 SGHTA and CDR2 FQGNSA. The CDR3 loop spans 14 amino acids. CDR3 loop: CASSLEGTGSEQYF. The CDR3 DNA reads TGTGCCAGCAGCTTAGAGGGGACAGGGTCCGAGCAGTACTTC.

The V call is TRBV10-2, the J call TRBJ1-4, with unresolved D. CDR1 and CDR2 (germline): WSHSY, SAAADI. The CDR3 covers 15 residues. Trimming removed 2 bases at V and 4 bases at J, with 11 bases between. The DNA of the CDR3 is TGCGCCAGCAGTGAGCACAGAGTCCTTAATGAAAAACTGTTTTTT. Encoded protein: CASSEHRVLNEKLFF.

The V and J genes are TRBV6-5 and TRBJ2-7, with TRBD1 matching 7 bases. V shed 6 bases and J 2 bases; nucleotides not matched to a gene: 7. This CDR3 comprises 14 residues. Germline lookup yields CDR1 MNHEY and CDR2 SVGAGI. The CDR3: CASRLSQGTYEQYF. Written as DNA, the CDR3 is TGTGCCAGCAGGCTATCACAGGGGACCTACGAGCAGTACTTC.

The rearrangement uses TRBV5-1 and TRBJ1-4, with a tentative D call TRBD1 (5 bases). The CDR3 has 15 residues. V dropped 4 bases and J dropped 7 bases, with 17 bases sitting between them. Germline V gene sequence: CDR1 SGHRS, CDR2 YFSETQ. CDR3 protein: CASSDMRGGGEKLFF. Here the CDR3 DNA reads TGCGCCAGCAGCGACATGAGGGGAGGTGGTGAAAAACTGTTTTTT.

The chain joins TRBV18 to TRBJ2-7; D is unclear. The V end lost 0 bases, the J end lost 5 bases, and 5 bases lay between the germline ends. Looked up from germline, CDR1 is KGHSH and CDR2 is LQKENI. The CDR3 sequence is 12 residues long. In DNA, the CDR3 is TGTGCCAGCTCACCACCTTTCGACGAGCAGTACTTC. It specifies CASSPPFDEQYF.

On this clone itself: Other DNA sequences in the same sample also yield this CDR3. The J gene is TRBJ2-3, the V gene TRBV5-4, with 8 bases identical to TRBD2. The V segment lost 0 bases and the J segment 1 base; nucleotides outside the gene matches: 1. The germline gives CDR1 SGHNT, CDR2 YYREEE (reference sequence). The CDR3 covers 15 residues. CDR3 loop: CASSLELAGTDTQYF. The CDR3 nucleotides read TGTGCCAGCAGCTTGGAACTAGCGGGCACAGATACGCAGTATTTT.

The CDR3 loop reads CASKQPNEKLFF. The DNA for the CDR3 is TGTGCCAGCAAACAGCCTAATGAAAAACTGTTTTTT. The rearrangement joins TRBV28 to TRBJ1-4; no clear D. This CDR3 has 12 amino acids. CDR1 and CDR2 (germline): MDHEN, SYDVKM. Deletions cut 7 bases from V and 3 bases from J, with 6 bases between. Full variable domain (missing parts from reference TRBV28 and TRBJ1-4): DVKVTQSSRYLVKRTGEKVFLECVQDMDHENMFWYRQDPGLGLRLIYFSYDVKMKEKGDIPEGYSVSREKKERFSLILESASTNQTSMYLCASKQPNEKLFFGSGTQLSVL.

Only one count was recorded for this clone. Other nucleotide sequences in the sample specify the same CDR3. The chain is built from TRBV5-1 and TRBJ2-7, with 7 bases aligning to TRBD1. Germline values: CDR1 SGHRS, CDR2 YFSETQ. Trimming cost V 3 bases and J 0 bases; bases outside gene matches: 3. CDR3 length equals 14 residues. The CDR3 region is CASSSTGSSYEQYF. The DNA for the CDR3 is TGCGCCAGCAGCTCGACAGGGAGCTCCTACGAGCAGTACTTC.

A word on this clone: Other DNA sequences in the sample encode the same CDR3. This chain uses TRBV5-1 with TRBJ2-2; 7 bases line up with TRBD2. V shed 5 bases and J 2 bases; nucleotides not matched to a gene: 3. CDR3 length: 14 residues. CDR1 is SGHRS and CDR2 is YFSETQ in the germline V gene. In nucleotides, the CDR3 is TGCGCCAGCAGTGCGGGAGCTAACACCGGGGAGCTGTTTTTT. Its translation: CASSAGANTGELFF.

The rearrangement joins TRBV6-6 to TRBJ2-3; 7 bases map to TRBD1. V lost 6 bases, J lost 2 bases, and 5 bases stayed unmatched. Germline V gives CDR1 MNHNY, CDR2 SVGAGI (reference sequence). This CDR3 spans 14 amino acids. CDR3 in DNA: TGTGCCAGCAGCGACAGGGCAGCCACAGATACGCAGTATTTT. As protein: CASSDRAATDTQYF.

This clone was seen a few times. The chain joins TRBV5-4 to TRBJ2-2; D perhaps matches TRBD1 (5 bases). V was shortened by 0 bases and J by 9 bases, with 6 bases between the two germline ends. The CDR3 is 12 residues long. The germline V gene has CDR1 SGHNT and CDR2 YYREEE (reference sequence). CDR3 amino acids: CASSLGQRELFF. The CDR3 DNA is TGTGCCAGCAGCTTGGGACAGCGGGAGCTGTTTTTT.

About this clone: Different DNA sequences within this sample yield the same CDR3. The V gene is TRBV7-6, the J gene TRBJ2-2, with no clear D. The CDR3 length is 12 residues. Germline lookup yields CDR1 SGHVS and CDR2 FNYEAQ. The V end was cut by 2 bases, the J end by 2 bases, with 0 bases between. CDR3 nucleotides: TGTGCCAGCAGCTTAAACACCGGGGAGCTGTTTTTT. Its translation is CASSLNTGELFF.

The CDR3 is CASSSRTGSGYEQYF. CDR3 nucleotides: TGTGCCAGCAGTTCACGGACAGGGTCGGGCTACGAGCAGTACTTC. The V call is TRBV28, the J call TRBJ2-7; 8 bases fit TRBD1. CDR1 is MDHEN, CDR2 SYDVKM, per germline. J gave up 3 bases and V 4 bases, and 8 bases lay outside the gene matches. The CDR3 extends over 15 amino acids.

The genes are TRBV28 and TRBJ1-1, with D possibly matching TRBD1 (5 bases). This CDR3 comprises 13 residues. Trimming removed 6 bases at V and 1 base at J, with 9 bases between. In germline, CDR1 is MDHEN, CDR2 SYDVKM. The CDR3 nucleotides are TGTGCCAGCAGGGGGACTACGAACACTGAAGCTTTCTTT. Its protein product is CASRGTTNTEAFF.